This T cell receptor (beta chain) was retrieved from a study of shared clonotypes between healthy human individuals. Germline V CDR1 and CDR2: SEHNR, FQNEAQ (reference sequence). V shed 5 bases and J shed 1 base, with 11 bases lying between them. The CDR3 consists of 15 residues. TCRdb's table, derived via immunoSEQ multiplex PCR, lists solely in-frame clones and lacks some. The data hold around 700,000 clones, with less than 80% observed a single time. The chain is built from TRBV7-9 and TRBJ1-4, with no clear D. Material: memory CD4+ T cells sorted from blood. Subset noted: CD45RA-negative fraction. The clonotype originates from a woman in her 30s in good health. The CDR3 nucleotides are TGTGCCAGCAGCCCCTCGACCAGAACTAATGAAAAACTGTTTTTT. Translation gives CASSPSTRTNEKLFF.